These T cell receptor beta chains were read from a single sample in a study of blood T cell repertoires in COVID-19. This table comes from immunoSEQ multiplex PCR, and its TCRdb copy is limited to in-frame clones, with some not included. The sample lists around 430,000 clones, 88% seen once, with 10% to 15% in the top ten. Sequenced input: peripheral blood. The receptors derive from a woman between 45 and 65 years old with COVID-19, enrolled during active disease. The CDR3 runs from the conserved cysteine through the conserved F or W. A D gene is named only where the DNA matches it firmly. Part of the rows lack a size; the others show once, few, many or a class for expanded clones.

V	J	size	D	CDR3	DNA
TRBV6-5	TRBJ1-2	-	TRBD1	CASSLEQGIGYTF	TGTGCCAGCAGCCTAGAACAGGGGATCGGCTACACCTTC
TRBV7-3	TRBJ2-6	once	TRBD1	CASSPGTGEGANVLTF	TGTGCCAGCAGCCCTGGGACAGGTGAAGGGGCCAACGTCCTGACTTTC
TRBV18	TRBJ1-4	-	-	CASSPIRQGYWEGFF	TGTGCCAGCTCACCTATCAGACAAGGGTACTGGGAGGGGTTTTTT
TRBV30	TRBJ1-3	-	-	CAWSVPGGGGSSGNTIYF	TGTGCCTGGAGTGTACCGGGGGGAGGGGGAAGCTCTGGAAACACCATATATTTT
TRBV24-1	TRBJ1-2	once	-	CATSDYREYGYTF	TGTGCCACCAGTGATTACAGGGAATATGGCTACACCTTC
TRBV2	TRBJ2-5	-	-	CASRITGSVETQYF	TGTGCCAGCAGGATAACAGGGTCCGTGGAGACCCAGTACTTC
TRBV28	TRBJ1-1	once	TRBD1	CASSFGRGRGMNTEAFF	TGTGCCAGCAGTTTTGGCAGGGGGCGAGGGATGAACACTGAAGCTTTCTTT
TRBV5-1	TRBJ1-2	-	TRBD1	CASSLTGQGGTYGYTF	TGCGCCAGCAGCTTGACCGGACAGGGAGGAACCTATGGCTACACCTTC
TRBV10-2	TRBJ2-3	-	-	CASSHDPVSSGDTQYF	TGCGCCAGCAGCCATGATCCGGTCTCCTCAGGAGATACGCAGTATTTT
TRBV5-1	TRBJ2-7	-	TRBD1	CASSSYRGDPYEQYF	TGCGCCAGCAGCTCTTACAGGGGTGATCCCTACGAGCAGTACTTC
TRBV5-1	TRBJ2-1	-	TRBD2	CASRQTSGGIEREFF	TGCGCCAGCAGGCAGACTAGCGGGGGGATCGAACGGGAGTTCTTC
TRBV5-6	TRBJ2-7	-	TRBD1	CASSLGGGNYEQYF	TGTGCCAGCAGCTTGGGAGGGGGCAACTACGAGCAGTACTTC
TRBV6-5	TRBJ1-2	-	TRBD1	CASQKQGADGYTF	TGTGCCAGCCAGAAACAGGGGGCAGATGGCTACACCTTC
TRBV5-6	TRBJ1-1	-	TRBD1	CASSLLEGATEAFF	TGTGCCAGCAGCTTGCTCGAGGGGGCCACTGAAGCTTTCTTT
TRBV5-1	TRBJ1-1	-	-	CASSLQTGKGTEAFF	TGCGCCAGCAGCCTTCAAACAGGGAAGGGCACTGAAGCTTTCTTT
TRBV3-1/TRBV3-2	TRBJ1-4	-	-	CASSPRERDEKLFF	TGTGCCAGCAGCCCCAGGGAGCGGGATGAAAAACTGTTTTTT
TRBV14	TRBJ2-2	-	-	CASSRIHGGTNTGELFF	TGTGCCAGCAGCCGCATCCATGGAGGGACGAACACCGGGGAGCTGTTTTTT
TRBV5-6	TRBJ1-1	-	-	CASSLGQETEAFF	TGTGCCAGCAGCTTGGGCCAGGAAACTGAAGCTTTCTTT
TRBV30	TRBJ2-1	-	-	CAWSVGPLTSEQFF	TGTGCCTGGAGTGTAGGACCCCTTACTAGTGAGCAGTTCTTC
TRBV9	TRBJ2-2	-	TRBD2	CASSVVSGGVRELFF	TGTGCCAGCAGCGTAGTTAGCGGGGGGGTACGGGAGCTGTTTTTT
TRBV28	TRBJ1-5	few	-	CASSLSLGGNGQPQHF	TGTGCCAGCAGTTTAAGTTTGGGAGGGAATGGGCAGCCCCAGCATTTT
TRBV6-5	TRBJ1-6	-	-	CASSYSKSAEGSPLHF	TGTGCCAGCAGTTACTCGAAAAGTGCGGAGGGCTCACCCCTCCACTTT
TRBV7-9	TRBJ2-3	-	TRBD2	CASRYGLVDTQYF	TGTGCCAGCAGATACGGACTAGTCGATACGCAGTATTTT
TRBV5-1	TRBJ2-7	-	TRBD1	CASSWDIRQGGYEQYF	TGCGCCAGCAGCTGGGATATAAGACAGGGGGGCTACGAGCAGTACTTC
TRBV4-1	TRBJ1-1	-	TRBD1	CASSQHPGTDMNTEAFF	TGCGCCAGCAGCCAACACCCCGGGACAGACATGAACACTGAAGCTTTCTTT
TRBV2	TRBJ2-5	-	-	CATRLEGASETQYF	TGTGCCACACGACTAGAGGGGGCCTCAGAGACCCAGTACTTC
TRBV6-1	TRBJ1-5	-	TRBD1	CASSEIARGSNQPQHF	TGTGCCAGCAGTGAAATCGCCAGGGGGAGCAATCAGCCCCAGCATTTT
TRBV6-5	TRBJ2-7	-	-	CASSQQLYEQYF	TGTGCCAGCAGCCAACAGCTTTACGAGCAGTACTTC
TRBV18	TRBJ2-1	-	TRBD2	CASSEGLAGGEQFF	TGTGCCAGCTCAGAGGGACTAGCGGGGGGTGAGCAGTTCTTC
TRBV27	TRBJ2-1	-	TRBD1	CASSYRTGGNEQFF	TGTGCCAGCAGTTATCGGACAGGAGGAAATGAGCAGTTCTTC
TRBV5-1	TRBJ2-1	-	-	CASSSGGRHNEQFF	TGCGCCAGCAGTTCGGGGGGCCGCCACAATGAGCAGTTCTTC
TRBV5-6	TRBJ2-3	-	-	CASSPRVADTQYF	TGTGCCAGCAGCCCCAGGGTTGCTGATACGCAGTATTTT
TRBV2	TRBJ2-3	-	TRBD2	CASQSGGAADTQYF	TGTGCCAGCCAGAGCGGGGGGGCAGCGGATACGCAGTATTTT
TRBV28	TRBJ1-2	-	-	CASRGDTNYGYTF	TGTGCCAGCAGAGGGGACACCAACTATGGCTACACCTTC
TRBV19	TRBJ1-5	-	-	CASSIVGGGPQHF	TGTGCCAGTAGTATAGTAGGTGGCGGGCCCCAGCATTTT
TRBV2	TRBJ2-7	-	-	CASSNGGWNLYEQYF	TGTGCCAGCAGTAACGGGGGTTGGAACCTCTACGAGCAGTACTTC
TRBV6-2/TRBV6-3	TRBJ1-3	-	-	CASSETRTALNTIYF	TGTGCCAGCAGTGAGACCCGGACAGCACTAAACACCATATATTTT
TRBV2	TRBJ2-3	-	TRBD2	CASSAGLAGPDTQYF	TGTGCCAGCAGTGCGGGACTAGCGGGACCAGATACGCAGTATTTT
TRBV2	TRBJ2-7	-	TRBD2	CARGLAGGKPLYEQYF	TGTGCCAGGGGACTAGCGGGGGGCAAACCGCTCTACGAGCAGTACTTC
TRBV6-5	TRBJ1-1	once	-	CASSYAPPGVGTEAFF	TGTGCCAGCAGTTACGCCCCTCCGGGGGTGGGGACTGAAGCTTTCTTT
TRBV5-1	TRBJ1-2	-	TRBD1	CASSQRTGGNGYTF	TGCGCCAGCAGCCAAAGGACAGGGGGCAACGGCTACACCTTC
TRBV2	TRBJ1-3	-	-	CASSDGAENTIYF	TGTGCCAGCAGTGACGGTGCTGAAAACACCATATATTTT
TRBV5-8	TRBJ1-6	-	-	CASSLGQNYNSPLHF	TGTGCCAGCAGCTTAGGACAGAACTATAATTCACCCCTCCACTTT
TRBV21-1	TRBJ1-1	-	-	CALVPRGTEAFF	TGTGCCCTCGTCCCCCGGGGCACTGAAGCTTTCTTT
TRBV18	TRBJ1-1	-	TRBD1	CASSSGQGGTEAFF	TGTGCCAGCTCATCAGGACAGGGGGGCACTGAAGCTTTCTTT
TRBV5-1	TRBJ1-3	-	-	CASSQGGGNTIYF	TGCGCCAGCTCCCAAGGGGGTGGAAACACCATATATTTT
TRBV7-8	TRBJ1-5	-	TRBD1	CASSRQGMEPQHF	TGTGCCAGCAGCCGACAGGGAATGGAGCCCCAGCATTTT
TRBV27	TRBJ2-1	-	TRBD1	CASSAGTGVKEQFF	TGTGCCAGCAGTGCCGGGACAGGGGTTAAAGAGCAGTTCTTC
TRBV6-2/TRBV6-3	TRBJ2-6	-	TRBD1	CASSYLDRGRTGANVLTF	TGTGCCAGCAGCTATTTGGACAGGGGTCGAACTGGGGCCAACGTCCTGACTTTC